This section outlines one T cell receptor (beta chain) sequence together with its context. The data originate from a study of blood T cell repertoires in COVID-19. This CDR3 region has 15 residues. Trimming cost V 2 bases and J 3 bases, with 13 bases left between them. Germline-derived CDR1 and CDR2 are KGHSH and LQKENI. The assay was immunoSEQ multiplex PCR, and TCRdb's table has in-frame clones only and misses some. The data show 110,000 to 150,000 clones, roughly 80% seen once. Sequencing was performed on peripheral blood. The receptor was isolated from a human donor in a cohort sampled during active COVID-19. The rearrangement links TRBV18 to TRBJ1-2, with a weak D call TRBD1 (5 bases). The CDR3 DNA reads TGTGCCAGCTCACCAGGCATCCGACAGCACTATGGCTACACCTTC. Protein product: CASSPGIRQHYGYTF.